This is a list of T cell receptor beta chains from one sample in a study of cytotoxic CD8 clonotypes in ibrutinib-treated CLL. The data were produced by immunoSEQ multiplex PCR, yet TCRdb's version contains in-frame clones alone and is incomplete. The data hold 150,000 to 200,000 clones, with 70% to 85% observed a single time. The source material was PBMCs, sampled after 12 months of ibrutinib treatment. The receptors shown here come from a human donor with chronic lymphocytic leukemia. The CDR3 runs from the conserved cysteine through the conserved F or W. Fields, in order: clone size, V gene, J gene, D gene, CDR3 protein, CDR3 DNA. A D gene is named only where the DNA matches it firmly. The size field is filled for only some rows; it gives once, few, many or a size class.

size: -
V: TRBV28
J: TRBJ2-7
D: -
CDR3: CASSSKRHRDSPTYEQYF
DNA: TGTGCCAGCAGCAGCAAAAGACACCGGGACTCCCCTACCTACGAGCAGTACTTC

size: -
V: TRBV6-6
J: TRBJ2-1
D: -
CDR3: CASSPGRGEFF
DNA: TGTGCCAGCAGTCCGGGCCGCGGTGAGTTCTTC

size: -
V: TRBV5-6
J: TRBJ2-4
D: TRBD2
CDR3: CASSSLLTSGGPSAQYF
DNA: TGTGCCAGCAGCTCCCTCCTTACTAGCGGGGGGCCAAGTGCTCAGTACTTC

size: -
V: TRBV14
J: TRBJ2-2
D: -
CDR3: CASSLLRGTGELFF
DNA: TGTGCCAGCAGCCTACTCCGAGGCACCGGGGAGCTGTTTTTT

size: -
V: TRBV7-2
J: TRBJ2-3
D: -
CDR3: CASSSLRGDTQYF
DNA: TGTGCCAGCAGCTCCTTACGGGGAGATACGCAGTATTTT

size: once
V: TRBV7-2
J: TRBJ1-1
D: -
CDR3: CASSQQALAFF
DNA: TGTGCCAGCAGCCAGCAGGCTCTGGCTTTCTTT

size: once
V: TRBV5-1
J: TRBJ2-7
D: TRBD1
CDR3: CASSSGTGGIEQYF
DNA: TGCGCCAGCAGCTCCGGGACAGGGGGAATTGAGCAGTACTTC

size: -
V: TRBV5-4
J: TRBJ2-1
D: -
CDR3: CASSLASHLRQFF
DNA: TGTGCCAGCAGCTTGGCTAGCCACCTTCGACAGTTCTTC

size: -
V: TRBV28
J: TRBJ2-7
D: -
CDR3: CASSSRGQTYEQYF
DNA: TGTGCCAGCAGCTCCCGCGGACAAACCTACGAGCAGTACTTC

size: -
V: TRBV7-8
J: TRBJ1-2
D: -
CDR3: CASSLERGALAYGYTF
DNA: TGTGCCAGCAGCTTAGAAAGGGGGGCTTTAGCCTATGGCTACACCTTC

size: -
V: TRBV16
J: TRBJ2-7
D: -
CDR3: CASSQGILDEQYF
DNA: TGTGCCAGCAGCCAAGGGATATTGGACGAGCAGTACTTC

size: -
V: TRBV7-2
J: TRBJ2-7
D: -
CDR3: CASSLDRSYEQYF
DNA: TGTGCCAGCAGCTTAGACAGATCCTACGAGCAGTACTTC

size: -
V: TRBV19
J: TRBJ2-6
D: -
CDR3: CASSRTVLSGANVLTF
DNA: TGTGCCAGTAGTAGGACAGTACTGTCTGGGGCCAACGTCCTGACTTTC

size: -
V: TRBV28
J: TRBJ2-1
D: TRBD2
CDR3: CASNMPGLAANEQFF
DNA: TGTGCCAGCAACATGCCGGGACTAGCGGCTAATGAGCAGTTCTTC

size: -
V: TRBV5-6
J: TRBJ2-1
D: -
CDR3: CASSLRGTSYNEQFF
DNA: TGTGCCAGCAGCTTGCGGGGAACCTCCTACAATGAGCAGTTCTTC

size: -
V: TRBV5-1
J: TRBJ1-6
D: -
CDR3: CASSLDGNSPLHF
DNA: TGCGCCAGCAGCTTGGACGGGAATTCACCCCTCCACTTT

size: -
V: TRBV20-1
J: TRBJ2-1
D: -
CDR3: CSSLLAYEQFF
DNA: TGCAGCAGCTTGTTGGCGTATGAGCAGTTCTTC

size: -
V: TRBV5-6
J: TRBJ2-3
D: -
CDR3: CASSLRRQGTDTQYF
DNA: TGTGCCAGCAGCCTTCGTCGACAGGGCACAGATACGCAGTATTTT

size: -
V: TRBV6-1
J: TRBJ2-7
D: TRBD1
CDR3: CASTQTGVYEQYF
DNA: TGTGCCAGCACCCAGACAGGGGTCTACGAGCAGTACTTC

size: few
V: TRBV2
J: TRBJ2-7
D: TRBD2
CDR3: CASGLAGGLRQYF
DNA: TGTGCCAGCGGACTAGCGGGAGGTTTGAGGCAGTACTTC

size: -
V: TRBV4-1
J: TRBJ1-1
D: -
CDR3: CASSQVRGGTEAFF
DNA: TGCGCCAGCAGCCAAGTTAGGGGGGGGACTGAAGCTTTCTTT

size: -
V: TRBV6-6
J: TRBJ1-5
D: -
CDR3: CASTRRSNQPQHF
DNA: TGTGCCAGCACTCGCAGGTCCAATCAGCCCCAGCATTTT

size: -
V: TRBV14
J: TRBJ2-7
D: -
CDR3: CASSQALAAYEQYF
DNA: TGTGCCAGCAGCCAGGCACTAGCAGCCTACGAGCAGTACTTC

size: -
V: TRBV21-1
J: TRBJ2-1
D: -
CDR3: CASSWLSSYNEQFF
DNA: TGTGCCAGCAGCTGGCTCAGCTCCTACAATGAGCAGTTCTTC

size: -
V: TRBV25-1
J: TRBJ1-4
D: -
CDR3: CASSDRTSDREKLFF
DNA: TGTGCCAGCAGTGATCGCACCTCGGACCGCGAAAAACTGTTTTTT

size: -
V: TRBV7-8
J: TRBJ1-5
D: TRBD1
CDR3: CASSQGTGALGQPQHF
DNA: TGTGCCAGCAGCCAAGGGACAGGGGCGTTAGGGCAGCCCCAGCATTTT

size: -
V: TRBV5-1
J: TRBJ2-7
D: TRBD2
CDR3: CASSTGTSGRTQYF
DNA: TGCGCCAGCAGCACCGGGACTAGCGGGAGGACACAGTACTTC

size: -
V: TRBV18
J: TRBJ1-5
D: TRBD1
CDR3: CASSYGTGGNQPQHF
DNA: TGTGCCAGCTCCTACGGGACAGGGGGCAATCAGCCCCAGCATTTT

size: -
V: TRBV4-3
J: TRBJ1-5
D: -
CDR3: CASSQDLLGANQPQHF
DNA: TGCGCCAGCAGCCAAGATTTGTTGGGGGCCAATCAGCCCCAGCATTTT

size: -
V: TRBV28
J: TRBJ1-4
D: -
CDR3: CASSLASEKLFF
DNA: TGTGCCAGCAGTCTCGCGAGTGAAAAACTGTTTTTT

size: -
V: TRBV28
J: TRBJ1-5
D: -
CDR3: CASSLGRVNQPQHF
DNA: TGTGCCAGCAGTCTTGGACGGGTCAATCAGCCCCAGCATTTT

size: -
V: TRBV7-9
J: TRBJ1-2
D: TRBD1
CDR3: CASSRITGGIARGYTF
DNA: TGTGCCAGCAGCAGAATCACAGGGGGCATCGCCCGTGGCTACACCTTC

size: -
V: TRBV11-2
J: TRBJ2-7
D: TRBD1
CDR3: CASSLLRGRGHYEQYF
DNA: TGTGCCAGCAGCTTACTAAGGGGGCGCGGCCACTACGAGCAGTACTTC

size: -
V: TRBV6-6
J: TRBJ1-4
D: -
CDR3: CASSFQYFEKLFF
DNA: TGTGCCAGCAGTTTCCAGTACTTTGAAAAACTGTTTTTT

size: -
V: TRBV19
J: TRBJ2-5
D: TRBD1
CDR3: CASSPNGRQGFGETQYF
DNA: TGTGCCAGTAGTCCGAATGGCCGACAGGGGTTCGGAGAGACCCAGTACTTC

size: few
V: TRBV5-1
J: TRBJ2-2
D: -
CDR3: CASSLAPRTYRPAGELFF
DNA: TGCGCCAGCAGCTTAGCGCCCCGGACTTACAGACCGGCCGGGGAGCTGTTTTTT

size: few
V: TRBV15
J: TRBJ2-3
D: -
CDR3: CATSRGGPDTQYF
DNA: TGTGCCACCAGCAGAGGCGGGCCAGATACGCAGTATTTT

size: -
V: TRBV27
J: TRBJ2-2
D: -
CDR3: CASRPSRSLSTGELFF
DNA: TGTGCCAGCAGACCATCGAGAAGCTTATCCACCGGGGAGCTGTTTTTT

size: -
V: TRBV28
J: TRBJ1-2
D: -
CDR3: CASTGGHPRGYTF
DNA: TGTGCCAGCACGGGGGGACATCCGAGGGGCTACACCTTC

size: once
V: TRBV4-3
J: TRBJ2-1
D: TRBD2
CDR3: CASSQGTSGDPYNEQFF
DNA: TGCGCCAGCAGCCAAGGGACTAGCGGGGACCCATACAATGAGCAGTTCTTC

size: -
V: TRBV11-2
J: TRBJ2-7
D: -
CDR3: CASSRGASYEQYF
DNA: TGTGCCAGCAGCAGAGGGGCCTCCTACGAGCAGTACTTC

size: -
V: TRBV14
J: TRBJ2-7
D: TRBD2
CDR3: CASSRQTGTSGSYEQYF
DNA: TGTGCCAGCAGCCGCCAAACCGGGACTAGCGGGAGCTACGAGCAGTACTTC

size: -
V: TRBV28
J: TRBJ1-3
D: -
CDR3: CASSFQARGIGGNTIYF
DNA: TGTGCCAGCAGTTTTCAGGCCAGAGGGATAGGTGGAAACACCATATATTTT

size: -
V: TRBV12-1
J: TRBJ2-6
D: -
CDR3: CASSFEVEAGDHSGANVLTF
DNA: TGTGCCAGCAGCTTTGAGGTTGAGGCAGGGGACCACTCTGGGGCCAACGTCCTGACTTTC

size: -
V: TRBV7-3
J: TRBJ1-1
D: -
CDR3: CASSRGPATDTEAFF
DNA: TGTGCCAGCAGCAGAGGGCCGGCCACGGACACTGAAGCTTTCTTT

size: -
V: TRBV7-2
J: TRBJ1-5
D: -
CDR3: CASSLNLGRGARSQPQHF
DNA: TGTGCCAGCAGCTTAAACCTAGGCCGGGGGGCGCGGAGTCAGCCCCAGCATTTT

size: many
V: TRBV2
J: TRBJ2-2
D: TRBD1
CDR3: CASEGQGAHGGELFF
DNA: TGTGCCAGCGAGGGACAGGGGGCGCATGGCGGGGAGCTGTTTTTT

size: once
V: TRBV9
J: TRBJ2-7
D: TRBD2
CDR3: CASSVGGTSGVEQYF
DNA: TGTGCCAGCAGCGTAGGTGGGACTAGCGGGGTTGAGCAGTACTTC

size: -
V: TRBV6-5
J: TRBJ1-1
D: -
CDR3: CASSYSTNTEAFF
DNA: TGTGCCAGCAGTTACTCGACGAACACTGAAGCTTTCTTT

size: -
V: TRBV5-4
J: TRBJ2-5
D: -
CDR3: CASSGGGGQTQETQYF
DNA: TGTGCCAGCAGCGGGGGTGGGGGTCAGACCCAAGAGACCCAGTACTTC

size: -
V: TRBV6-6
J: TRBJ2-5
D: -
CDR3: CASSDGSGETQYF
DNA: TGTGCCAGCAGCGACGGGTCTGGAGAGACCCAGTACTTC

size: -
V: TRBV19
J: TRBJ1-6
D: -
CDR3: CASTSSYNSPLHF
DNA: TGTGCCAGTACGAGTTCCTATAATTCACCCCTCCACTTT

size: -
V: TRBV5-1
J: TRBJ2-1
D: -
CDR3: CASSFGNEQFF
DNA: TGCGCCAGCAGCTTTGGCAATGAGCAGTTCTTC

size: -
V: TRBV5-1
J: TRBJ1-5
D: -
CDR3: CASSYGGEGQPQHF
DNA: TGCGCCAGCAGCTATGGGGGCGAGGGGCAGCCCCAGCATTTT

size: -
V: TRBV11-2
J: TRBJ1-1
D: -
CDR3: CASSLDGGVATEAFF
DNA: TGTGCCAGCAGCTTAGATGGCGGGGTTGCCACTGAAGCTTTTTTT

size: -
V: TRBV19
J: TRBJ1-5
D: -
CDR3: CASSIEAYKPQHF
DNA: TGTGCCAGTAGTATAGAGGCATACAAGCCCCAGCATTTT

size: few
V: TRBV15
J: TRBJ1-2
D: TRBD1
CDR3: CATSRERGQLSDGYTF
DNA: TGTGCCACCAGCAGAGAACGGGGACAGCTATCGGATGGCTACACCTTC

size: -
V: TRBV7-8
J: TRBJ2-7
D: -
CDR3: CASSLSETSYEQYF
DNA: TGTGCCAGCAGCTTATCCGAGACTAGCTACGAGCAGTACTTC

size: -
V: TRBV5-6
J: TRBJ1-2
D: -
CDR3: CASSLERLYGYTF
DNA: TGTGCCAGCAGCTTGGAACGGCTCTATGGCTACACCTTC